The sequence of this TCR beta chain was determined in a study of neoadjuvant anti-PD-1 for oral cavity cancer. Notes on the study in general: Higher pretreatment Treg/Th17 ratios tracked higher pretreatment blood clonality. Expansion of preexisting intratumoral clones was suggested to aid response.

Time point reported: after neoadjuvant nivolumab, at surgical resection. These newly diagnosed stage II-IVA oral cavity squamous cell carcinoma patients had no prior systemic or radiation treatment. Many counts were recorded for this clone. Its antigen is not known. V was pared by 1 base and J by 0 bases, with 15 bases between. Germline CDR1 and CDR2: SEHNR and FQNEAQ (reference sequence). The CDR3 is 17 amino acids. Some clones are missing from TCRdb's copy, which holds only in-frame ones; the method was immunoSEQ multiplex PCR. The table shows more than 30,000 clones, with more than 35% occurring only once.

The sample was tumor tissue, taken after nivolumab (anti-PD-1) treatment. The rearrangement uses TRBV7-9 and TRBJ1-2; D may be TRBD1 (6 bases). The receptor comes from a person between 40 and 85 years old with oral cavity squamous cell carcinoma. The CDR3 coding sequence is TGTGCCAGCAGCTTAGGTCGGGGGCGGGACTCTAACTATGGCTACACCTTC. It translates to CASSLGRGRDSNYGYTF.